These T cell receptor beta chains were read from a single sample in a study of T cell clones after liver transplantation. The repertoire was sequenced with immunoSEQ multiplex PCR; TCRdb's copy has only in-frame clones and lacks some. The sample lists tens of thousands of clones, 75% to 90% occurring once. This specimen was CD4+ T cells from blood, taken 12 months after liver transplant. The receptor set was obtained from a human patient who received a liver transplant. Some of the T cells may derive from the graft donor. Both conserved end residues are part of each CDR3. Some rows mark clone size as missing; the rest say once, few, many or name a class of expanded clone.

j_call | v_call | clone_size | cdr3_aa
TRBJ2-7 | TRBV27 | few | CASGMGTPAF
TRBJ1-2 | TRBV6-6 | NA | CASSLQGTDGYTF
TRBJ2-7 | TRBV7-2 | NA | CASSSGPGNEQYF
TRBJ1-5 | TRBV2 | NA | CASSRLGQGGNQPQHF
TRBJ2-5 | TRBV5-4 | NA | CASSLADQGTQYF
TRBJ2-6 | TRBV5-1 | NA | CASSLVGAGANVLTF
TRBJ2-3 | TRBV5-1 | few | CASSSTQGDTQYF
TRBJ2-7 | TRBV10-3 | NA | CAISGLQGGEQYF
TRBJ2-2 | TRBV19 | NA | CASSPFINNGELFF
TRBJ2-5 | TRBV18 | NA | CASSPRRGGGETQYF
TRBJ1-1 | TRBV18 | NA | CASSPLDRGTEAFF
TRBJ2-5 | TRBV28 | NA | CASSYASLAGLQETQYF
TRBJ2-2 | TRBV11-2 | NA | CASSLARATGELFF
TRBJ2-2 | TRBV2 | NA | CASSRRMGTGELFF
TRBJ1-1 | TRBV29-1 | NA | CSVERTLNTEAFF
TRBJ2-7 | TRBV15 | NA | CATSSPGDSPYEQYF
TRBJ2-7 | TRBV7-9 | NA | CARSRDRGRYEQYF
TRBJ2-2 | TRBV6-1 | NA | CASSLGLTGNGELFF
TRBJ2-1 | TRBV28 | once | CASSSGTSGAYNEQFF
TRBJ2-3 | TRBV5-4 | NA | CASSLGLAGGRRDTQYF
TRBJ2-3 | TRBV30 | NA | CAWSRVNGGIDTQYF
TRBJ2-2 | TRBV6-4 | NA | CASRDPNTGELFF